The sequence of this T cell receptor (beta chain) was determined in a study of T cell responses to AZD1222 COVID-19 vaccine. For the study at large: Some second doses came at about 4 weeks and others at about 12 weeks; these were pooled.

Clones were sequenced by immunoSEQ multiplex PCR, and TCRdb holds only the in-frame ones, with some missing. Here the sample spans tens of thousands of clones, around 81% being singletons. Study findings and constraints: The sample set comprised mostly white British donors with more females, and clonal diversity was possibly underestimated.

This CDR3 has 15 residues. The V and J ends lost 5 bases and 4 bases, in that order; junction bases with no gene match: 8. Germline CDR1 SGHVS, CDR2 FQNEAQ. In regard to this clone: Its antigen is unidentified.

This TCR came from an adult in good health. Sequenced material: peripheral blood, taken on day 0 of AZD1222 vaccination. The chain recombines TRBV7-8 with TRBJ2-5, with 9 bases matching TRBD2. The chain's CDR3 is CASSLTGLARETQYF. Written as DNA, the CDR3 is TGTGCCAGCAGCCTAACCGGACTAGCGCGAGAGACCCAGTACTTC. The full variable domain, in which reference TRBV7-8 and TRBJ2-5 provide the parts outside the CDR3, is GAGVSQSPRYKVAKRGQDVALRCDPISGHVSLFWYQQALGQGPEFLTYFQNEAQLDKSGLPSDRFFAERPEGSVSTLKIQRTQQEDSAVYLCASSLTGLARETQYFGPGTRLLVL.